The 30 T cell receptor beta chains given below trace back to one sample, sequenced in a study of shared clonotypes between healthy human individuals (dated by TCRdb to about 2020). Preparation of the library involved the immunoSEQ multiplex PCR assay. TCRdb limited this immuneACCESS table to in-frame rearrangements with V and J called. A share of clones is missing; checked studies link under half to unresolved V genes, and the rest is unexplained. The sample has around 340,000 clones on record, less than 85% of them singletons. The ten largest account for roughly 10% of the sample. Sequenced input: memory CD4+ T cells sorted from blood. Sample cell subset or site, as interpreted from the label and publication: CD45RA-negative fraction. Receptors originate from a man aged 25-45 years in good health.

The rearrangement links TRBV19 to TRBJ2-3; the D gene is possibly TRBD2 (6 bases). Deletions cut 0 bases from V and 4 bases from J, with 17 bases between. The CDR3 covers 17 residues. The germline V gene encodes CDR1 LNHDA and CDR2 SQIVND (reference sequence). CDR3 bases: TGTGCCAGTAGTATAGACGCGGAGGAGGGCGGGGCAGATACGCAGTATTTT. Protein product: CASSIDAEEGGADTQYF.

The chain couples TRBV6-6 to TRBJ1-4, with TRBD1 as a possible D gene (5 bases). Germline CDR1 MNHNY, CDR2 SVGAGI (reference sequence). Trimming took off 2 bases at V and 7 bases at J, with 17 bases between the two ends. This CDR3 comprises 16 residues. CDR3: CASSYPRRGVFEKLFF. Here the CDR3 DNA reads TGTGCCAGCAGTTACCCCCGACGGGGGGTTTTTGAAAAACTGTTTTTT.

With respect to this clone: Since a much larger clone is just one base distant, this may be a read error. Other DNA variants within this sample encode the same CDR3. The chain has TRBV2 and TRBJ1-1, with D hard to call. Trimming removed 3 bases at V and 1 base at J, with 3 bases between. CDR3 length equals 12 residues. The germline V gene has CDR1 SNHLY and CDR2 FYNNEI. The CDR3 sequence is CASSEQNTEAFF. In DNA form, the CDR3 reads TGTGCCAGCAGTGAGCAGAACACTGAAGCTTTCTTT.

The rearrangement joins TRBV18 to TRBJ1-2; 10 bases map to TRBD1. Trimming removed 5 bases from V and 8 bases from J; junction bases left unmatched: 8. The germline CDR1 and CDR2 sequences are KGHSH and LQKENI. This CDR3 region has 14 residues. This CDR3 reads CASSETGTGDGYTF. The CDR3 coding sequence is TGTGCCAGCTCAGAGACCGGGACAGGGGACGGCTACACCTTC.

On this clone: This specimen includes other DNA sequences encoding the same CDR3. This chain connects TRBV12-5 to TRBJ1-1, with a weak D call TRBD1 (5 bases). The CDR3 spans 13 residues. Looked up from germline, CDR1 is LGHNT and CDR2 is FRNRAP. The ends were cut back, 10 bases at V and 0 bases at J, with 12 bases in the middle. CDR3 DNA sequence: TGTGCTACGTCCGGGGGAATGAACACTGAAGCTTTCTTT. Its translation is CATSGGMNTEAFF.

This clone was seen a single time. CDR3 sequence (DNA): TGTGCCAGCAGCCAAAGGGTCTCGGGTGATAACACCGGGGAGCTGTTTTTT. The encoded protein is CASSQRVSGDNTGELFF. The chain is built from TRBV14 and TRBJ2-2; D is ambiguous. V dropped 2 bases and J dropped 2 bases, with 15 bases sitting between them. The CDR3 is made up of 17 amino acids. Germline CDR1 is SGHDN and CDR2 is FVKESK.

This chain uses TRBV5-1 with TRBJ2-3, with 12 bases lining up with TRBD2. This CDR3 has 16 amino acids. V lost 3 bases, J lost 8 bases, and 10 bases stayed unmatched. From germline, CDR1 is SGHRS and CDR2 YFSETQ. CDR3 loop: CASSWLAGGAQSTQYF. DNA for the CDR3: TGCGCCAGCAGCTGGCTAGCGGGAGGGGCACAGAGTACGCAGTATTTT.

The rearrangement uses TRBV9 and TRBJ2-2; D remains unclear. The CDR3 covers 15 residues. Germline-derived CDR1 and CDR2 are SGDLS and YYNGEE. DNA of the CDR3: TGTGCTTCACACCACGCAGATACGAACACCGGGGAGCTGTTTTTT. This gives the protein CASHHADTNTGELFF.

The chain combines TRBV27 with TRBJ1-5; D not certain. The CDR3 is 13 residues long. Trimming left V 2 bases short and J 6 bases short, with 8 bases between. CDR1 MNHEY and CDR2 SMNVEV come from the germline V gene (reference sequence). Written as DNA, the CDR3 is TGTGCCAGCAGTTTACTCGGCGGTCAGCCCCAGCATTTT. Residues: CASSLLGGQPQHF.

In nucleotides, the CDR3 is TGTGCCAGCAGTCCTAACCAGGGGTGGACCACTGAAGCTTTCTTT. Translating it yields CASSPNQGWTTEAFF. The chain employs TRBV28 and TRBJ1-1; weak D call: TRBD1 (6 bases). Germline values: CDR1 MDHEN, CDR2 SYDVKM. The CDR3 totals 15 residues. Deletions cut 5 bases from V and 4 bases from J, with 17 bases between. The full variable domain, completed using reference TRBV28 and TRBJ1-1, is DVKVTQSSRYLVKRTGEKVFLECVQDMDHENMFWYRQDPGLGLRLIYFSYDVKMKEKGDIPEGYSVSREKKERFSLILESASTNQTSMYLCASSPNQGWTTEAFFGQGTRLTVV.

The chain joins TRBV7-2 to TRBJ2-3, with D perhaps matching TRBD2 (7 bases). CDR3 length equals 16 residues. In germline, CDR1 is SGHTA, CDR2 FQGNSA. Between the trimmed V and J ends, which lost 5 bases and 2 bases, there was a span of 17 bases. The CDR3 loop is CASSRGGAEITDTQYF. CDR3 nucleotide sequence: TGTGCCAGCAGCCGAGGGGGGGCAGAAATCACAGATACGCAGTATTTT.

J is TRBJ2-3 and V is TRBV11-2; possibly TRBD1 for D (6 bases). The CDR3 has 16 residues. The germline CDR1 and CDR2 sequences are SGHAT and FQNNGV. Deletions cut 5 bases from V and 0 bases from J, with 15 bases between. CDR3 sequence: CASSPQGRSSTDTQYF. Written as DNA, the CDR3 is TGTGCCAGCAGCCCCCAGGGGCGGTCGAGCACAGATACGCAGTATTTT.

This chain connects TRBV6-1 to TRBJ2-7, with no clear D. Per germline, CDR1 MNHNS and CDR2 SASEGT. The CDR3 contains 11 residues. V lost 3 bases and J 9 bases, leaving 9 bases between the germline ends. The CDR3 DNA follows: TGTGCCAGCAGTGATTGGTCAGGGCAGTACTTC. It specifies CASSDWSGQYF.

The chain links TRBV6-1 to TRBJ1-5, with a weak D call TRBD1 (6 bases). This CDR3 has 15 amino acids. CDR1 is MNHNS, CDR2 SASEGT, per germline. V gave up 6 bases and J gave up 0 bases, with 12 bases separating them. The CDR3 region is CASRQTGHSNQPQHF. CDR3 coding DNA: TGTGCCAGCAGGCAGACAGGACATAGCAATCAGCCCCAGCATTTT.

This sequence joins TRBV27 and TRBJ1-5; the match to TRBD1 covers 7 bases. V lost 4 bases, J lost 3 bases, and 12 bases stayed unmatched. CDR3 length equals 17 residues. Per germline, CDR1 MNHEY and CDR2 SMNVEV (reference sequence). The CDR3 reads CASSSLTGAGNNQPQHF. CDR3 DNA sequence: TGTGCCAGCAGTTCACTAACAGGGGCGGGTAACAATCAGCCCCAGCATTTT.

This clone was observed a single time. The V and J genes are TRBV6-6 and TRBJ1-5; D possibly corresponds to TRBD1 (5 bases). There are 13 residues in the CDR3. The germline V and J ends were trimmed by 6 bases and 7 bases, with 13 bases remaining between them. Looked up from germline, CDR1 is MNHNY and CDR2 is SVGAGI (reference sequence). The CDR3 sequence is CASSTTVGQPQHF. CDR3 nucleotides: TGTGCCAGCAGCACGACAGTAGGGCAGCCCCAGCATTTT.

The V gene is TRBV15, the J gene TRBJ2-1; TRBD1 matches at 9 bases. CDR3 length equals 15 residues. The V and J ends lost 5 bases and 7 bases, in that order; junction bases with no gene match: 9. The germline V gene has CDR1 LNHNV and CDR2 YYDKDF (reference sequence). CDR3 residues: CATSGARDRVNEQFF. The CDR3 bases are TGTGCCACCAGCGGGGCCCGGGACAGGGTAAATGAGCAGTTCTTC.

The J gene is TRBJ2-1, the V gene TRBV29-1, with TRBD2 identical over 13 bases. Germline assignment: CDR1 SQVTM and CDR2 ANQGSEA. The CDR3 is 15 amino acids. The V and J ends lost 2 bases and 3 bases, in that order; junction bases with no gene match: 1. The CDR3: CSVETSGRGYNEQFF. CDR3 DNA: TGCAGCGTTGAAACTAGCGGGAGGGGCTACAATGAGCAGTTCTTC.

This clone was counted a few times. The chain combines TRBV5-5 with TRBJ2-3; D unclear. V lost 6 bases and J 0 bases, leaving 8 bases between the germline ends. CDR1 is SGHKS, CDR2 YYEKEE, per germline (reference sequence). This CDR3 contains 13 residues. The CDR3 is CASTPTSTDTQYF. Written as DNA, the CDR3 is TGTGCCAGCACACCTACAAGCACAGATACGCAGTATTTT.

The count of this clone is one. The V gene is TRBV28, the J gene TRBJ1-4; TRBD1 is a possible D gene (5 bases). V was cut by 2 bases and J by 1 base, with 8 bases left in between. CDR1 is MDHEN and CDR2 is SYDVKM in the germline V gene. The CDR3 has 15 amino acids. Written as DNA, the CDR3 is TGTGCCAGCAGTTTACAGGGAGGAACTAATGAAAAACTGTTTTTT. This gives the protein CASSLQGGTNEKLFF. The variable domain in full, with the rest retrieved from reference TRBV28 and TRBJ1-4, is DVKVTQSSRYLVKRTGEKVFLECVQDMDHENMFWYRQDPGLGLRLIYFSYDVKMKEKGDIPEGYSVSREKKERFSLILESASTNQTSMYLCASSLQGGTNEKLFFGSGTQLSVL.

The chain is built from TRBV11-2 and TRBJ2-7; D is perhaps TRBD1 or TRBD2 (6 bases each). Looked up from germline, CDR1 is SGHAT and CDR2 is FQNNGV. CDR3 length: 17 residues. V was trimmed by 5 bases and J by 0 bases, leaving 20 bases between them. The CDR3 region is CASSPTRGLRSSYEQYF. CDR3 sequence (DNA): TGTGCCAGCAGCCCTACCAGGGGACTCCGAAGCTCCTACGAGCAGTACTTC.

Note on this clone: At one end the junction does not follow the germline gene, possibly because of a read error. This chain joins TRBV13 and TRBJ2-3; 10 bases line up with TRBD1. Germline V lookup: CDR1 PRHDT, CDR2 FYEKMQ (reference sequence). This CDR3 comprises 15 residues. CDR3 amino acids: CASSSDRGPGDTQCF. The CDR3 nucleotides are TGTGCCAGCAGCTCCGACAGGGGGCCTGGGGATACGCAGTGTTTT.

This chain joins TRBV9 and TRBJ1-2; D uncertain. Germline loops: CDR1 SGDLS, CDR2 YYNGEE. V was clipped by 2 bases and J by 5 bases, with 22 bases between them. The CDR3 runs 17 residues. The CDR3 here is CASSVGRVWETSYGYTF. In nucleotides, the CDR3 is TGTGCCAGCAGCGTTGGGAGGGTTTGGGAGACGAGTTATGGCTACACCTTC.

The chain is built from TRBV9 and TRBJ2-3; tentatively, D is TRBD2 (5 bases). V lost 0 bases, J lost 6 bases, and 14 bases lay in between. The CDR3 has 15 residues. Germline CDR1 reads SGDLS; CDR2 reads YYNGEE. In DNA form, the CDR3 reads TGTGCCAGCAGCGTAGGGGAGACCAAGTCTGATACGCAGTATTTT. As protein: CASSVGETKSDTQYF.

The CDR3 protein is CASSQSLAGGLKQYF. The DNA for the CDR3 is TGTGCCAGCAGCCAATCACTAGCGGGAGGGTTAAAGCAGTACTTC. The chain has TRBV11-2 and TRBJ2-7; 13 bases are shared with TRBD2. The CDR3 sequence is 15 residues long. In germline, CDR1 is SGHAT, CDR2 FQNNGV. With 5 bases clipped from V and 8 bases from J, the junction kept 9 bases outside the gene matches.

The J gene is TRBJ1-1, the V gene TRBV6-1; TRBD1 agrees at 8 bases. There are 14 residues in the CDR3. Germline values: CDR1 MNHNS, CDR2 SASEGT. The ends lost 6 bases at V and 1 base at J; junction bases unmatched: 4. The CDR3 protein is CASRMGQANTEAFF. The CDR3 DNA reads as TGTGCCAGCAGGATGGGACAGGCGAACACTGAAGCTTTCTTT.

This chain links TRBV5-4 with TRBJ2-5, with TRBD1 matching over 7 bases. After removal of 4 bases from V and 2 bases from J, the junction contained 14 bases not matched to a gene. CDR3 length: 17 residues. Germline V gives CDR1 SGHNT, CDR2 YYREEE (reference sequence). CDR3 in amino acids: CASSKVSSVTGQETQYF. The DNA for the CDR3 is TGTGCCAGCAGCAAGGTTTCTTCCGTGACAGGGCAAGAGACCCAGTACTTC. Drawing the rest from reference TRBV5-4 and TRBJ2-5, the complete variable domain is ETGVTQSPTHLIKTRGQQVTLRCSSQSGHNTVSWYQQALGQGPQFIFQYYREEENGRGNFPPRFSGLQFPNYSSELNVNALELDDSALYLCASSKVSSVTGQETQYFGPGTRLLVL.

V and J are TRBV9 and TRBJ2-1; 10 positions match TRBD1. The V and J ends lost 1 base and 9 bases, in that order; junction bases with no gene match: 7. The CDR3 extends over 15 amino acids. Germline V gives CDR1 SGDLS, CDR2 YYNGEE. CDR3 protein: CASSVTGTGEAEQFF. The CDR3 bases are TGTGCCAGCAGCGTAACCGGGACAGGGGAGGCTGAGCAGTTCTTC.

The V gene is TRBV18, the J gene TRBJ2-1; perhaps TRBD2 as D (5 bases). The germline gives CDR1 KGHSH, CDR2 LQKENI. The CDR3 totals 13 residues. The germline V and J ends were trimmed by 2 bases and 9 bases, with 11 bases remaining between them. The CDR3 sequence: CASSPERTSEQFF. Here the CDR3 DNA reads TGTGCCAGCTCACCAGAGAGGACTTCTGAGCAGTTCTTC.

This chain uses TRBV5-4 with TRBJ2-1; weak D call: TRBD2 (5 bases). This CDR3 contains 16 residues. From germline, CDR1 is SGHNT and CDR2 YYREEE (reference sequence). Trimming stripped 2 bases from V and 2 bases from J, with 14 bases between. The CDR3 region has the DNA TGTGCCAGCAGCTTAGGCAGCGGTAGAACCTACAATGAGCAGTTCTTC. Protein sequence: CASSLGSGRTYNEQFF.